Included here is one T cell receptor (beta chain) sequence, with context. This specimen belongs to a study of blood T cell repertoires in COVID-19. Study at large: Donors in the United States, Italy and Spain gave samples during acute or convalescent COVID-19. Sample material is recorded as cDNA or gDNA derived from T cells, B-cell-depleted T cells, or PBMCs.

Source study methods: Amplification of reference gene primers provided the estimated nucleated cell counts. Assay: immunoSEQ multiplex PCR; the TCRdb copy retains only in-frame clones and omits some. The DNA gave D and trimming, while V, J and clone size come from that table. Seen here are around 260,000 clones, roughly 85% observed once, and the top ten hold more than 10%. The V gene's germline CDR1 is SGHTA and CDR2 FQGNSA. Trimming shortened V by 5 bases and J by 7 bases, and 12 bases separated the two germline ends. The CDR3 has 12 residues. Sequencing input: peripheral blood. The chain carries TRBV7-2 and TRBJ2-7; no firm D call. This sequence was found in a human donor in a cohort sampled during active COVID-19. The CDR3 spells CASSPQIEEQYF. DNA for the CDR3: TGTGCCAGCAGCCCCCAAATTGAGGAGCAGTACTTC.